Listed below are T cell receptor beta chains from one sample, sequenced in a study of beta chain features in type 1 diabetes. Clones were sequenced by immunoSEQ multiplex PCR, and TCRdb holds only the in-frame ones, with some missing. Seen here are roughly 300,000 clones, 14% observed once, and the top ten hold roughly 7%. Sample: central memory CD4+ T cells from blood. These receptors came from a man in his thirties or forties in good health. Each CDR3 is given with its conserved first and last residue. Each record gives: D gene, V gene, J gene, clone size, CDR3 DNA, CDR3 protein. D genes are given only for firm matches. Only some rows state a clone size, as once, few, many or a class for expanded clones.

.	TRBV5-1	TRBJ2-5	.	TGCGCCAGCAGCTTGGATAGTCAAGAGACCCAGTACTTC	CASSLDSQETQYF
TRBD1	TRBV10-2	TRBJ2-3	.	TGCGCCAGCCGTACAGGGGCAGGCACAGATACGCAGTATTTT	CASRTGAGTDTQYF
.	TRBV7-2	TRBJ2-1	few	TGTGCCAGCAGCTTCCGGGACCAAGGTGAGCAGTTCTTC	CASSFRDQGEQFF
.	TRBV6-6	TRBJ2-5	few	TGTGCCAGCAGTGCGACAGGCCAAGAGACCCAGTACTTC	CASSATGQETQYF
.	TRBV2	TRBJ1-3	many	TGTGCCAGCACCCTCTTGTCTCCTGCCAGGAGGAGCTCTGGAAACACCATATATTTT	CASTLLSPARRSSGNTIYF
.	TRBV14	TRBJ2-5	few	TGTGCCAGCAGCCAAGGGTCGTTAGAGACCCAGTACTTC	CASSQGSLETQYF
.	TRBV13	TRBJ2-3	.	TGTGCCAGCGTTTTGCGAGATACGCAGTATTTT	CASVLRDTQYF
TRBD1	TRBV11-3	TRBJ1-4	few	TGTGCCAGCAGCTCGACAGGGTCTCCCGAAAAACTGTTTTTT	CASSSTGSPEKLFF
TRBD1	TRBV11-2	TRBJ2-2	.	TGTGCCAGCAGCTCAGGGGGAGCGAACACCGGGGAGCTGTTTTTT	CASSSGGANTGELFF
.	TRBV5-1	TRBJ2-5	few	TGCGCCAGCAGCGCCAGGGACCTCCAAGAGACCCAGTACTTC	CASSARDLQETQYF
TRBD2	TRBV4-3	TRBJ2-1	.	TGCGCCAGCAGCTTAACTAGCGGGAGGTCATACAATGAGCAGTTCTTC	CASSLTSGRSYNEQFF
.	TRBV30	TRBJ2-3	few	TGTGCCTGGAGTGCCAACCCCGCGGGACCTACGTATACGCAGTATTTT	CAWSANPAGPTYTQYF
.	TRBV1	TRBJ1-1	few	TGCACCAGCAGCCCAGACGACGGGGGGCAGGGGTTGAACACTGAAGCTTTCTTT	CTSSPDDGGQGLNTEAFF
.	TRBV15	TRBJ2-7	few	TGTGCCACCAGCAGAGCGGGACAAAGCTACGAGCAGTACTTC	CATSRAGQSYEQYF
TRBD2	TRBV6-6	TRBJ2-1	few	TGTGCCAGCAGACTAGCGGGAGACAATGAGCAGTTCTTC	CASRLAGDNEQFF
.	TRBV6-5	TRBJ2-7	few	TGTGCCAGCAGTTCGTTAAAATACGAGCAGTACTTC	CASSSLKYEQYF
.	TRBV4-3	TRBJ2-3	.	TGCGCCAGCAGCCAGTTCAGGGGTGAGGGCACAGATACGCAGTATTTT	CASSQFRGEGTDTQYF
.	TRBV7-9	TRBJ1-1	few	TGTGCCAGCAGCTACTATAACGACAGGAACACTGAAGCTTTCTTT	CASSYYNDRNTEAFF
.	TRBV2	TRBJ2-5	few	TGTGCCAGCATGTTCCAGGGCATGACCCAGTACTTC	CASMFQGMTQYF
TRBD2	TRBV19	TRBJ2-1	few	TGTGCCAGTAGTACCCGAGCGGGAGTGGGGTACAATGAGCAGTTCTTC	CASSTRAGVGYNEQFF
.	TRBV4-1	TRBJ2-5	.	TGCGCCAGCAGCCAAGATGGTCAGGGTGGCTCTCAAGAGACCCAGTACTTC	CASSQDGQGGSQETQYF
.	TRBV4-2	TRBJ1-5	few	TGTGCCAGCAGCCAAGGCAGGACAAATCAGCCCCAGCATTTT	CASSQGRTNQPQHF
TRBD2	TRBV6-5	TRBJ2-2	.	TGTGCCACCGTCCCGGGACTAGCGAACACCGGGGAGCTGTTTTTT	CATVPGLANTGELFF
.	TRBV5-1	TRBJ2-1	few	TGCGCCAGCAGCTTGAACCTCGGTAACGAGCAGTTCTTC	CASSLNLGNEQFF
TRBD1	TRBV5-1	TRBJ1-5	.	TGCGCCAGCAGCTTGGTCGAGGACAGGGTTCCGAATCAGCCCCAGCATTTT	CASSLVEDRVPNQPQHF
.	TRBV10-2	TRBJ2-3	few	TGCGCCACCCAGGGATCAGATACGCAGTATTTT	CATQGSDTQYF
.	TRBV28	TRBJ1-5	.	TGTGCCAGCAGTTTGTTTGCAGTGCGAAGATCCAATCAGCCCCAGCATTTT	CASSLFAVRRSNQPQHF
TRBD1	TRBV5-1	TRBJ2-5	few	TGCGCCAGCAGCTTGGCCCCGGGACAGGGGGCGGGAGAGACCCAGTACTTC	CASSLAPGQGAGETQYF
.	TRBV6-5	TRBJ2-7	.	TGTGCCATCAGTAAGGACTACGAGCAGTACTTC	CAISKDYEQYF
.	TRBV25-1	TRBJ1-2	.	TGTGCCAGCAGTGAAAGAACAGGCCCCGGGGGCTACACCTTC	CASSERTGPGGYTF
.	TRBV30	TRBJ1-1	.	TGTGCCTGGAGTGTATGGGGGGCGCTGAACACTGAAGCTTTCTTT	CAWSVWGALNTEAFF
.	TRBV27	TRBJ1-2	.	TGTGCCAGCAACCCACAGGGAGCCCTCTATGGCTACACCTTC	CASNPQGALYGYTF
.	TRBV11-2	TRBJ2-2	.	TGTGCCAGCAGCGGCGACCCAAGCACCGGGGAGCTGTTTTTT	CASSGDPSTGELFF
TRBD2	TRBV7-2	TRBJ2-7	few	TGTGCCAGCAGCCCGATGTGGGGGGAAGCGGGGTCGACCTACGAGCAGTACTTC	CASSPMWGEAGSTYEQYF
.	TRBV7-2	TRBJ2-7	.	TGTGCCAGCAGGACCGACAGGGAGGCCTCGTACGAGCAGTACTTC	CASRTDREASYEQYF
TRBD1	TRBV18	TRBJ2-3	few	TGTGCCAGCTCACCTATCGGGACAGGGTTTCGAGATACGCAGTATTTT	CASSPIGTGFRDTQYF
.	TRBV7-2	TRBJ1-2	.	TGTGCCAGCAGCTTAGAATCCGGCGGCTATGGCTACACCTTC	CASSLESGGYGYTF
TRBD1	TRBV5-8	TRBJ2-7	.	TGTGCCAGCAGCTTGGGGGGACAGCCTATGCAGTACTTC	CASSLGGQPMQYF
TRBD2	TRBV4-1	TRBJ2-1	few	TGCGCCAGCGGCGGGACTAGCGTGGTCAATGAGCAGTTCTTC	CASGGTSVVNEQFF
TRBD2	TRBV11-1	TRBJ2-3	.	TGTGCCAGCAGCTTCACTTTAGCGGGAAGGGGCACAGATACGCAGTATTTT	CASSFTLAGRGTDTQYF
.	TRBV6-1	TRBJ2-4	.	TGTGCCAGCAGTGATAACCTTTGGGCCAAAAACATTCAGTACTTC	CASSDNLWAKNIQYF
.	TRBV9	TRBJ1-6	.	TGTGCCAGCAGCGCAGGGATCTCCTATAATTCACCCCTCCACTTT	CASSAGISYNSPLHF